This T cell receptor beta chain was sequenced during a study of blood T cells in healthy people across ages. The use of a sample-barcoded 5' primer and a J-beta primer mix characterized a second PCR of about 7 to 12 cycles. Per-sample output comprised a minimum of 3 million paired-end reads containing CDR3. TCRdb fed the 5' RACE reads into MiXCR, producing one record per CDR3 protein. The profile shows 780,000 or so distinct CDR3 sequences, roughly 53% of them singletons. CDR1 is MDHEN and CDR2 is SYDVKM in the germline V gene. This CDR3 has 15 residues. Trimming cost V 9 bases and J 14 bases; bases outside gene matches: 18. Findings and limits, study-wide: In these data, TCR beta diversity tracked strongly with naive T cell percentage.

As for this clonotype: What it binds is not known.

The sequence derives from a man aged 80 or over in good health. The V and J genes are TRBV28 and TRBJ2-3, with 12 bases identical to TRBD2. The sequenced sample was blood. The CDR3 protein is CASRLASGGGGDAYF. Here the CDR3 DNA reads TGTGCCAGTCGTCTGGCTAGCGGGGGGGGAGGAGACGCGTATTTT.